This T cell receptor (beta chain) was identified during a study of T cell responses to AZD1222 COVID-19 vaccine. This CDR3 contains 14 residues. Germline V gene data show CDR1 as SGHTA and CDR2 as FQGTGA. V gave up 5 bases and J gave up 4 bases, with 11 bases separating them. Study-level points and caveats: It should be noted that donors were predominantly white British and more often female, and clonal diversity was possibly underestimated.

This clone was seen a handful of times. Its target is unknown. The protocol was immunoSEQ multiplex PCR, while the TCRdb copy is restricted to in-frame clones and leaves out a portion. The sample holds tens of thousands of clones, about four fifths seen once. The sequence came from an adult who received the AZD1222 COVID-19 vaccine. The chain combines TRBV7-3 with TRBJ2-2; possibly TRBD2 for D (6 bases). The input for sequencing was peripheral blood, taken 28 days after the second AZD1222 dose. The CDR3, as DNA: TGTGCCAGCAGCCTAGCGTCTTTCACCGGGGAGCTGTTTTTT. This translates into CASSLASFTGELFF.